One sample yielded the 31 T cell receptor beta chains listed below, sequenced in a study of OX40 agonist ivuxolimab in advanced cancers. Produced via immunoSEQ multiplex PCR; TCRdb's table is partial and in-frame only. Of about 86,000 clones listed, more than 80% were seen once; the top ten hold 8% to 9.5%. Sequenced here: CD4+ or CD8+ T cells sorted from blood, sampled in a trial of the OX40 agonist ivuxolimab. These receptors were collected from an adult with an advanced solid tumor such as melanoma, head and neck, liver or kidney cancer.

V and J are TRBV10-3 and TRBJ2-7; unclear D gene. This CDR3 spans 16 amino acids. Per germline, CDR1 ENHRY and CDR2 SYGVKD. V dropped 0 bases and J dropped 7 bases, with 19 bases sitting between them. The CDR3, as DNA: TGTGCCATCAGTGAGTCGAGAATGGCGGCGATCCGTGAGCAGTACTTC. It encodes CAISESRMAAIREQYF.

The rearrangement joins TRBV5-6 to TRBJ1-2, with D unresolved. The V gene lost 4 bases and the J gene lost 10 bases, with 17 bases spanning the gap. Germline V gives CDR1 SGHDT, CDR2 YYEEEE. CDR3 size: 13 residues. The CDR3 spells CASSRKYFDTYTF. In DNA, the CDR3 is TGTGCCAGCAGCAGGAAATATTTCGACACCTACACCTTC.

J is TRBJ2-3 and V is TRBV6-6, with D uncertain. The V gene's germline CDR1 is MNHNY and CDR2 SVGAGI (reference sequence). There are 11 residues in the CDR3. Trimming took 8 bases from V and 5 from J, leaving 8 bases between them. The chain's CDR3 is CASGVVDTQYF. The CDR3, as DNA: TGTGCCAGCGGGGTGGTAGATACGCAGTATTTT.

The V call is TRBV7-2, the J call TRBJ2-3; 10 nucleotides align to TRBD2. The junction had 10 bases not matched to a gene; V was cut back by 7 bases and J by 6 bases. The CDR3 runs to 15 residues. CDR1 SGHTA and CDR2 FQGNSA come from the germline V gene. The CDR3 DNA sequence: TGTGCCAGCAACCCAGCGGGAGGGCCGATGGATACGCAGTATTTT. Translated, it gives CASNPAGGPMDTQYF.

The CDR3 region is CASSPPGTPRSEAFF. The CDR3 DNA follows: TGTGCCAGCAGTCCGCCCGGGACCCCAAGAAGTGAAGCTTTCTTT. The chain combines TRBV6-5 with TRBJ1-1, with a weak D call TRBD1 (5 bases). CDR1 is MNHEY, CDR2 SVGAGI, per germline. The CDR3 runs 15 residues. V was pared by 5 bases and J by 7 bases, with 20 bases between.

The sample holds one count of this clone. The V and J genes are TRBV29-1 and TRBJ2-7; 7 nucleotides align to TRBD1. V shed 6 bases, J shed 0 bases, and the junction held 5 bases outside the gene matches. Per germline, CDR1 SQVTM and CDR2 ANQGSEA. This CDR3 is built from 13 residues. DNA of the CDR3: TGCAGCGTGCGGACAGGCCGCTCCTACGAGCAGTACTTC. It is translated as CSVRTGRSYEQYF.

J is TRBJ1-5 and V is TRBV4-1; D is undetermined. CDR3 length equals 13 residues. Germline lookup yields CDR1 MGHRA and CDR2 YSYEKL. V lost 1 base and J 6 bases, leaving 7 bases between the germline ends. The CDR3 region has the DNA TGCGCCAGCAGCCAAGGTTTCGGTCAGCCCCAGCATTTT. This encodes CASSQGFGQPQHF.

The V call is TRBV4-1, the J call TRBJ2-1; no firm D call. The germline CDR1 and CDR2 sequences are MGHRA and YSYEKL. CDR3 size: 14 residues. Trimming shortened V by 2 bases and J by 6 bases, and 11 bases separated the two germline ends. CDR3: CASSQRPPPNEQFF. The DNA of the CDR3 is TGCGCCAGCAGCCAACGGCCCCCCCCCAATGAGCAGTTCTTC.

The rearrangement joins TRBV27 to TRBJ1-2; D is undetermined. Germline V CDR1 and CDR2: MNHEY, SMNVEV (reference sequence). V was pared by 0 bases and J by 1 base, with 6 bases between. The CDR3 has 14 residues. The CDR3 sequence is CASSLSWDNYGYTF. In DNA, the CDR3 is TGTGCCAGCAGTTTATCGTGGGATAACTATGGCTACACCTTC.

The table lists this clone with a count of one. V and J are TRBV28 and TRBJ2-5; 12 nucleotides line up with TRBD2. The V segment lost 4 bases and the J segment 4 bases; nucleotides outside the gene matches: 10. Germline CDR1 is MDHEN and CDR2 is SYDVKM. This CDR3 spans 17 amino acids. The DNA for the CDR3 is TGTGCCAGCAGTTCCCGACTAGCGGGAGTAATGCCAGAGACCCAGTACTTC. It codes for CASSSRLAGVMPETQYF.

The J gene is TRBJ1-4, the V gene TRBV9, with D uncertain. The germline V gene has CDR1 SGDLS and CDR2 YYNGEE. The CDR3 length is 12 residues. Trimming removed 5 bases at V and 10 bases at J, with 12 bases between. The CDR3 region has the DNA TGTGCCAGCAGAGGCGGGAGCGGAAAACTGTTTTTT. Its translation is CASRGGSGKLFF.

This clone was observed a handful of times. V is TRBV15 and J is TRBJ2-5; no reliable D call. CDR1 is LNHNV and CDR2 is YYDKDF in the germline V gene (reference sequence). V shed 0 bases and J shed 5 bases, with 13 bases lying between them. The CDR3 runs to 15 residues. The CDR3 nucleotides are TGTGCCACCAGCAGAGATCTCGGCGTGGTGGAGACCCAGTACTTC. It specifies CATSRDLGVVETQYF.

The V gene is TRBV30, the J gene TRBJ2-5, with 8 positions matching TRBD1. This CDR3 is built from 13 residues. J gave up 4 bases and V 5 bases, and 6 bases lay outside the gene matches. The germline V gene encodes CDR1 GTSNPN and CDR2 SVGIG (reference sequence). In nucleotides, the CDR3 is TGTGCCTGGTCAGACAGGGGTGGAGAGACCCAGTACTTC. Translating it yields CAWSDRGGETQYF.

This chain links TRBV30 with TRBJ2-5; no definite D call. The CDR3 totals 13 residues. Deletions cut 0 bases from V and 7 bases from J, with 12 bases between. Germline loops: CDR1 GTSNPN, CDR2 SVGIG (reference sequence). The CDR3 reads CAWSVQGRGTQYF. The CDR3 DNA reads as TGTGCCTGGAGTGTACAAGGGCGTGGGACCCAGTACTTC.

The gene calls are TRBV27 and TRBJ1-4; 7 nucleotides agree with TRBD1. CDR1 is MNHEY, CDR2 SMNVEV, per germline (reference sequence). V was pared by 6 bases and J by 13 bases, with 8 bases of the junction left unmatched. This CDR3 has 12 amino acids. The CDR3 nucleotides are TGTGCCAGCAGCGCAACGAGGGGGCTACTGTTTTTT. Protein: CASSATRGLLFF.

The gene calls are TRBV13 and TRBJ2-3; 12 nucleotides line up with TRBD2. CDR3 size: 16 residues. V was clipped by 5 bases and J by 6 bases; unmatched bases: 9. Germline CDR1 PRHDT, CDR2 FYEKMQ (reference sequence). As DNA, the CDR3 is TGTGCCAGCAGCCATCGGACTAGCGGGATGATGGATACGCAGTATTTT. Its protein product is CASSHRTSGMMDTQYF.

This chain connects TRBV10-3 to TRBJ1-4; D is ambiguous. The V and J ends lost 6 bases and 0 bases respectively, with 5 bases between them. Germline V CDR1 and CDR2: ENHRY, SYGVKD. The CDR3 has 13 amino acids. The CDR3 region has the DNA TGTGCCATCAGGGACGCAACTAATGAAAAACTGTTTTTT. Translation gives CAIRDATNEKLFF.

The genes are TRBV5-1 and TRBJ2-7; perhaps TRBD2 as D (6 bases). There are 14 residues in the CDR3. V lost 1 base, J lost 7 bases, and 15 bases lay in between. The V gene's germline CDR1 is SGHRS and CDR2 YFSETQ. Here the CDR3 DNA reads TGCGCCAGCAGCTTGAGGGCTAACGCGGGAGAGCAGTACTTC. This gives the protein CASSLRANAGEQYF.

In this sample, this clone turned up a few times. V gene TRBV1 combines with J gene TRBJ2-7; the table's D call, TRBD2, was not checked against the DNA. TRBV1 is reported as a pseudogene. The CDR3 contains 17 residues. The CDR3 protein is CTSSQEEAGRGTYEQYF. The CDR3 region has the DNA TGCACCAGCAGCCAAGAGGAGGCCGGGAGGGGAACCTACGAGCAGTACTTC.

CDR3 coding DNA: TGCGCCAGCAGCTTCGCCCGACTAGCGGGGAGCTCCTACAATGAGCAGTTCTTC. Protein: CASSFARLAGSSYNEQFF. V and J are TRBV5-1 and TRBJ2-1; 11 bases match TRBD2. The CDR3 has 18 residues. The germline V gene encodes CDR1 SGHRS and CDR2 YFSETQ. J lost 0 bases, V lost 2 bases, and 7 bases had no gene match.

This clone was counted once. The CDR3 sequence: CASSQSGHPGSNTEAFF. CDR3 DNA: TGCGCCAGCAGCCAATCGGGACACCCGGGCTCGAACACTGAAGCTTTCTTT. The rearrangement uses TRBV4-1 and TRBJ1-1; D is perhaps TRBD1 (6 bases). The CDR3 has 17 residues. Germline lookup yields CDR1 MGHRA and CDR2 YSYEKL. V was cut by 2 bases and J by 1 base, with 17 bases left in between.

The chain uses TRBV27 and TRBJ2-7; D possibly corresponds to TRBD2 (6 bases). Trimming took 8 bases from V and 3 from J, leaving 14 bases between them. CDR1 and CDR2 (germline): MNHEY, SMNVEV (reference sequence). CDR3 length: 13 amino acids. CDR3 DNA sequence: TGTGCCAGCGGGGAGGTGGGGGGCTACGAGCAGTACTTC. Amino acid sequence: CASGEVGGYEQYF.

The V and J genes are TRBV6-6 and TRBJ2-3; TRBD2 is a possible D gene (6 bases). Germline loops: CDR1 MNHNY, CDR2 SVGAGI (reference sequence). V was cut by 2 bases and J by 0 bases, with 9 bases left in between. The CDR3 is 15 amino acids. The CDR3 nucleotides are TGTGCCAGCAGTTACGGGACTTCTAGCACAGATACGCAGTATTTT. Its protein product is CASSYGTSSTDTQYF.

This rearrangement joins TRBV5-6 to TRBJ2-7; perhaps TRBD2 as D (6 bases). The germline V and J ends were trimmed by 0 bases and 3 bases, with 16 bases remaining between them. Germline lookup yields CDR1 SGHDT and CDR2 YYEEEE. The CDR3 has 16 amino acids. CDR3 protein: CASSLVRRDPNYEQYF. In DNA form, the CDR3 reads TGTGCCAGCAGCTTGGTTAGGAGGGACCCAAACTACGAGCAGTACTTC.

This clone was seen more than once but under ten times. The J gene is TRBJ2-6, the V gene TRBV7-8, with D unclear. V shed 5 bases and J shed 0 bases, with 17 bases lying between them. Germline V lookup: CDR1 SGHVS, CDR2 FQNEAQ. The CDR3 is 18 residues long. The CDR3 loop reads CASSTYERLLSGANVLTF. The CDR3 DNA is TGTGCCAGCAGCACCTACGAGCGTCTTCTCTCTGGGGCCAACGTCCTGACTTTC.

V gene TRBV5-6 combines with J gene TRBJ2-7, with D perhaps matching TRBD2 (5 bases). The CDR3 is made up of 13 amino acids. V was shortened by 4 bases and J by 1 base, with 9 bases between the two germline ends. Germline CDR1 is SGHDT and CDR2 is YYEEEE. CDR3: CASSPGISYEQYF. The CDR3 DNA is TGTGCCAGCAGCCCGGGGATTTCCTACGAGCAGTACTTC. Complete variable domain (other parts from reference TRBV5-6 and TRBJ2-7): DAGVTQSPTHLIKTRGQQVTLRCSPKSGHDTVSWYQQALGQGPQFIFQYYEEEERQRGNFPDRFSGHQFPNYSSELNVNALLLGDSALYLCASSPGISYEQYFGPGTRLTVT.

This clone appeared once. This chain joins TRBV6-6 and TRBJ1-5; a weak D match, TRBD1 (6 bases). CDR1 is MNHNY, CDR2 SVGAGI, per germline (reference sequence). The CDR3 consists of 12 residues. Trimming cost V 8 bases and J 3 bases, with 8 bases left between them. The chain's CDR3 is CASGTLNQPQHF. For the CDR3, the DNA is TGTGCCAGCGGGACACTCAATCAGCCCCAGCATTTT.

The chain links TRBV27 to TRBJ2-2; 7 bases are shared with TRBD2. The V gene end was trimmed by 4 bases and the J gene end by 1 base; junction bases not matched to a gene: 6. Looked up from germline, CDR1 is MNHEY and CDR2 is SMNVEV (reference sequence). The length of the CDR3 is 16 residues. The CDR3 spells CASSSPSGLNTGELFF. CDR3 in DNA: TGTGCCAGCAGTTCCCCTAGCGGTCTGAACACCGGGGAGCTGTTTTTT.

The rearrangement joins TRBV30 to TRBJ2-5, with D perhaps TRBD1 or TRBD2 (6 bases each). Looked up from germline, CDR1 is GTSNPN and CDR2 is SVGIG (reference sequence). The V end was cut by 2 bases, the J end by 2 bases, with 12 bases between. The CDR3 consists of 14 residues. CDR3 region: CAWSRGAGQETQYF. The CDR3 nucleotides are TGTGCCTGGAGTAGGGGGGCGGGGCAAGAGACCCAGTACTTC.

The CDR3 spells CASSSPPGQGRGGYTF. In DNA form, the CDR3 reads TGTGCCAGCAGTTCTCCTCCGGGACAGGGAAGGGGTGGCTACACCTTC. The rearrangement links TRBV28 to TRBJ1-2; TRBD1 matches 9 bases. Trimming took 4 bases from V and 7 from J; bases not matched to a gene: 13. CDR3 length: 16 amino acids. Germline-derived CDR1 and CDR2 are MDHEN and SYDVKM.

V usage is TRBV7-6 and J usage is TRBJ2-1; 9 bases are shared with TRBD2. Germline V gives CDR1 SGHVS, CDR2 FNYEAQ. The CDR3 contains 15 residues. Trimming took 5 bases from V and 4 from J; bases not matched to a gene: 6. The CDR3 DNA reads as TGTGCCAGCAGCGCGGGACTAGCAGGTTACAATGAGCAGTTCTTC. Its protein is CASSAGLAGYNEQFF.